The present TCR beta chain was sequenced within a study of blood T cell repertoires in COVID-19. About the study: Donors in the United States, Italy and Spain gave samples during acute or convalescent COVID-19.

Germline assignment: CDR1 SEHNR and CDR2 FQNEAQ (reference sequence). V lost 0 bases and J lost 8, with 16 bases in between. The CDR3 loop spans 15 amino acids. Participants, about 18 to 90 years old, spanned 25 or so US areas. This clone was observed a single time. TCRdb's copy holds only in-frame clones and misses some; the assay was immunoSEQ multiplex PCR. The sample carries 220,000 or so clones, about 79% recorded once. This sequence joins TRBV7-9 and TRBJ1-2; D perhaps matches TRBD1 (5 bases). The sequencing sample was made of PBMCs or T cells enriched from blood (not recorded which). The clonotype originates from a middle-aged woman with acute COVID-19. The CDR3 DNA follows: TGTGCCAGCAGCTTAGCAGGGGAATTAGGCCTAGGCTACACCTTC. Translation: CASSLAGELGLGYTF. The full variable domain, its missing parts supplied by reference TRBV7-9 and TRBJ1-2, is DTGVSQNPRHKITKRGQNVTFRCDPISEHNRLYWYRQTLGQGPEFLTYFQNEAQLEKSRLLSDRFSAERPKGSFSTLEIQRTEQGDSAMYLCASSLAGELGLGYTFGSGTRLTVV.